Listed below are T cell receptor beta chains from one sample, sequenced in a study of blood T cell repertoires in COVID-19. The method was immunoSEQ multiplex PCR; TCRdb's version includes in-frame clones alone and lacks a portion of them. The sample has 350,000 to 550,000 clones, approximately 90% seen once. Sequencing was performed on PBMCs or T cells enriched from blood (not recorded which). All receptors derive from a woman aged 18-29 years with acute COVID-19. CDR3s include the opening cysteine and the closing phenylalanine or tryptophan. A D gene is named only where the DNA matches it firmly. Expanded clones are given a class, and other clones once, few, many or no size at all.

CAGWTSWGEQYF	TGCGCCGGCTGGACTTCGTGGGGAGAGCAGTACTTC	TRBV23-1	TRBJ2-7	once	-
CATYSTGRRNSPLHF	TGTGCCACCTATTCGACAGGGAGGCGTAATTCACCCCTCCACTTT	TRBV27	TRBJ1-6	-	TRBD1
CASSFEEPQHF	TGTGCCAGCAGTTTTGAGGAGCCCCAGCATTTT	TRBV12-3/TRBV12-4	TRBJ1-5	few	-
CASSSDRRYGYTF	TGTGCCAGCAGCTCGGACAGGCGCTATGGCTACACCTTC	TRBV13	TRBJ1-2	-	TRBD1
CASSLALGADYGYTF	TGTGCCAGCAGCTTAGCTCTGGGAGCGGACTATGGCTACACCTTC	TRBV11-2	TRBJ1-2	-	-
CASSAGDRVYEQYF	TGTGCCAGCAGCGCAGGGGACAGGGTATACGAGCAGTACTTC	TRBV9	TRBJ2-7	-	TRBD1
CASSLSGARGYTF	TGTGCCAGCAGCTTATCAGGGGCGCGGGGCTACACCTTC	TRBV7-2	TRBJ1-2	once	-
CASSTHPSSGSYNEQFF	TGTGCCAGCAGTACCCACCCCTCTAGCGGCTCCTACAATGAGCAGTTCTTC	TRBV27	TRBJ2-1	-	TRBD2
CASSLINQRGLESGELFF	TGTGCCAGCAGTTTGATAAATCAGCGGGGTTTAGAGAGCGGGGAGCTGTTTTTT	TRBV28	TRBJ2-2	-	TRBD2
CASSLLRGRGYTF	TGTGCCAGCAGTTTGCTCAGGGGCCGCGGCTACACCTTC	TRBV12-3/TRBV12-4	TRBJ1-2	once	-
CASSPPWTNYEKLFF	TGTGCCAGCAGCCCGCCTTGGACAAACTATGAAAAACTGTTTTTT	TRBV28	TRBJ1-4	-	-
CASSVEQVPVYNEQFF	TGTGCCAGCAGCGTAGAACAGGTACCCGTCTACAATGAGCAGTTCTTC	TRBV9	TRBJ2-1	few	-
CATSDSDFYGYTF	TGTGCCACCAGTGATTCCGACTTCTATGGCTACACCTTC	TRBV24-1	TRBJ1-2	-	-
CASSQDTTGLIRGFGNTIYF	TGTGCCAGCAGCCAAGATACGACAGGACTGATTAGGGGATTTGGAAACACCATATATTTT	TRBV3-1/TRBV3-2	TRBJ1-3	once	-
CASSLRDRNNEQFF	TGTGCCAGCAGTTTAAGGGACAGGAATAATGAGCAGTTCTTC	TRBV27	TRBJ2-1	once	TRBD1
CASAFLGTSGRKADTQYF	TGCGCCAGCGCATTTCTCGGGACTAGCGGGAGAAAGGCAGATACGCAGTATTTT	TRBV4-3	TRBJ2-3	-	TRBD2
CASSLFAGGPLNEQFF	TGTGCCAGCAGTTTATTCGCGGGAGGGCCCTTGAATGAGCAGTTCTTC	TRBV28	TRBJ2-1	-	TRBD2
CASRGEGMYEQYF	TGTGCCAGCAGGGGGGAGGGGATGTACGAGCAGTACTTC	TRBV25-1	TRBJ2-7	-	TRBD2
CASSYYGQSNTEAFF	TGTGCCAGCAGTTATTACGGACAGTCGAACACTGAAGCTTTCTTT	TRBV6-5	TRBJ1-1	-	-
CASSLSGTSGQETQYF	TGTGCCAGCAGCTTATCCGGGACTAGCGGACAAGAGACCCAGTACTTC	TRBV7-2	TRBJ2-5	-	TRBD2
CASSSTGGSTGELFF	TGTGCCAGCAGTTCCACTGGAGGGTCCACCGGGGAGCTGTTTTTT	TRBV6-6	TRBJ2-2	-	-
CASRRLAGPSTDTQYF	TGTGCCAGCCGGAGACTAGCGGGACCTAGCACAGATACGCAGTATTTT	TRBV27	TRBJ2-3	-	TRBD2
CASGSLKPGYEQYF	TGTGCCAGCGGGTCCCTAAAGCCGGGCTACGAGCAGTACTTC	TRBV10-3	TRBJ2-7	-	-
CASTGSGNTEAFF	TGTGCCAGCACCGGATCAGGGAACACTGAAGCTTTCTTT	TRBV25-1	TRBJ1-1	-	-
CSVELTSGTYNEQFF	TGCAGCGTTGAGCTGACTAGCGGGACTTACAATGAGCAGTTCTTC	TRBV29-1	TRBJ2-1	-	TRBD2
CASSQDPAGGNEKLFF	TGTGCCAGCAGCCAAGATCCGGCGGGGGGAAATGAAAAACTGTTTTTT	TRBV4-2	TRBJ1-4	-	-
CASSLSRDGTDTQYF	TGTGCCAGCAGTTTAAGCCGTGATGGCACAGATACGCAGTATTTT	TRBV28	TRBJ2-3	-	-
CATSRDLTAVQETQYF	TGTGCCACCAGCAGAGATCTAACAGCCGTACAAGAGACCCAGTACTTC	TRBV15	TRBJ2-5	many	-
CASSPKGQGGNSPLHF	TGTGCCAGCAGCCCAAAGGGACAGGGCGGGAATTCACCCCTCCACTTT	TRBV3-1/TRBV3-2	TRBJ1-6	-	TRBD1
CASSLVAGGNTGELFF	TGTGCCAGCAGCTTAGTTGCAGGAGGAAACACCGGGGAGCTGTTTTTT	TRBV3-1/TRBV3-2	TRBJ2-2	-	-
CATRDTTYEQYF	TGTGCCACCCGGGACACCACCTACGAGCAGTACTTC	TRBV10-3	TRBJ2-7	-	-
CASSSATGEETQYF	TGTGCCAGCAGCTCAGCCACGGGGGAAGAGACCCAGTACTTC	TRBV11-2	TRBJ2-5	-	-
CAISRLAGGVGPTDTQYF	TGTGCCATCAGTCGACTAGCGGGAGGGGTAGGACCCACAGATACGCAGTATTTT	TRBV10-3	TRBJ2-3	-	TRBD2
CASSGAYSNQPQHF	TGTGCCAGCAGCGGAGCATATAGCAATCAGCCCCAGCATTTT	TRBV3-1/TRBV3-2	TRBJ1-5	once	-
CASRASGGVGEAFF	TGCGCCAGCAGGGCTTCGGGGGGAGTAGGTGAAGCTTTCTTT	TRBV10-1	TRBJ1-1	-	-
CASSFDRNSYNSPLHF	TGTGCCAGTAGCTTCGACAGGAACTCCTATAATTCACCCCTCCACTTT	TRBV19	TRBJ1-6	-	-
CASSRTSEITGELFF	TGTGCCAGCAGCCGGACTAGCGAGATCACCGGGGAGCTGTTTTTT	TRBV5-4	TRBJ2-2	-	TRBD2
CASSVRWEDSPLHF	TGTGCCAGCAGCGTAAGGTGGGAGGATTCACCCCTCCACTTT	TRBV9	TRBJ1-6	few	-
CASSQGGTGDEQYF	TGTGCCAGCAGCCAAGGGGGGACAGGGGACGAGCAGTACTTC	TRBV3-1/TRBV3-2	TRBJ2-7	-	TRBD1
CASSPFRDRGTGNTIYF	TGTGCCAGCAGCCCATTCCGGGACAGGGGAACTGGAAACACCATATATTTT	TRBV7-8	TRBJ1-3	once	TRBD1
CATSRASTGELFF	TGTGCCACCAGCAGAGCCAGTACCGGGGAGCTGTTTTTT	TRBV15	TRBJ2-2	-	-
CASSIRTGEPTEAFF	TGTGCCAGCAGTATAAGGACAGGGGAGCCCACTGAAGCTTTCTTT	TRBV6-5	TRBJ1-1	-	TRBD1
CASSRGQGKGDEQFF	TGTGCCAGCTCGCGAGGACAGGGTAAGGGAGATGAGCAGTTCTTC	TRBV18	TRBJ2-1	once	TRBD1
CSQYRETEAFF	TGCAGCCAATACAGGGAAACTGAAGCTTTCTTT	TRBV20-1	TRBJ1-1	many	-
CASTGGRHANTGELFF	TGTGCCAGCACCGGGGGGCGGCACGCGAACACCGGGGAGCTGTTTTTT	TRBV25-1	TRBJ2-2	-	-
CASSLGQGKWAEAFF	TGTGCCAGCAGCTTGGGACAGGGGAAATGGGCTGAAGCTTTCTTT	TRBV5-6	TRBJ1-1	-	TRBD1
CAISDGNQPQHF	TGTGCCATCAGTGACGGGAATCAGCCCCAGCATTTT	TRBV10-3	TRBJ1-5	-	-
CASSYGTVDGYTF	TGTGCCAGCAGCTACGGGACAGTGGATGGCTACACCTTC	TRBV11-2	TRBJ1-2	-	TRBD1
CASRRGNTNYGYTF	TGTGCCAGCAGGAGAGGGAACACTAACTATGGCTACACCTTC	TRBV6-5	TRBJ1-2	-	-
CASRLSGGRDQETQYF	TGTGCCAGTAGACTCTCGGGGGGCCGGGACCAAGAGACCCAGTACTTC	TRBV19	TRBJ2-5	-	-
CATSRGDRGNGQYF	TGTGCCACCAGCAGAGGGGACAGGGGGAATGGGCAGTACTTC	TRBV15	TRBJ2-7	-	TRBD1
CASSEVTGYGYTF	TGTGCCAGCAGTGAAGTGACAGGGTATGGCTACACCTTC	TRBV2	TRBJ1-2	-	TRBD1
CASSIALRDRGANEQFF	TGTGCCAGTAGTATAGCCCTCCGGGACAGGGGTGCTAATGAGCAGTTCTTC	TRBV19	TRBJ2-1	-	TRBD1
CASSNQVVEAFF	TGTGCCAGCAGTAACCAGGTTGTGGAAGCTTTCTTT	TRBV28	TRBJ1-1	-	-
CASSRGQGTRDYGYTF	TGTGCCAGTAGTAGGGGACAGGGGACTCGCGACTATGGCTACACCTTC	TRBV19	TRBJ1-2	-	TRBD1
CAIRGGEGDIQYF	TGTGCCATCAGAGGGGGCGAGGGGGACATTCAGTACTTC	TRBV10-3	TRBJ2-4	-	TRBD1
CASSYPSSNEQFF	TGTGCCAGCAGCTACCCTAGTTCCAATGAGCAGTTCTTC	TRBV28	TRBJ2-1	-	-
CASSSRGPSRTDTQYF	TGTGCCAGCAGCTCCCGAGGGCCGTCAAGAACAGATACGCAGTATTTT	TRBV6-2/TRBV6-3	TRBJ2-3	once	-
CASSLTGRDRGTDTQYF	TGTGCCAGCAGCTTAACTGGCAGGGATAGGGGCACAGATACGCAGTATTTT	TRBV7-3	TRBJ2-3	-	-
CASSYWGGGYEQYF	TGTGCCAGCAGTTACTGGGGGGGTGGATACGAGCAGTACTTC	TRBV6-5	TRBJ2-7	-	TRBD2